A selection of T cell receptor beta chains follows, all from one sample in a study of shared clonotypes between healthy human individuals. Here immunoSEQ multiplex PCR was the method, and the copy in TCRdb shows in-frame clones only, minus some. The profile shows roughly 2.5 million clones, 90% to 95% of them singletons. Sequencing input: naive CD4+ T cells sorted from blood. The origin of the receptors is a man aged 18 to 30 in good health. Both conserved end residues are trimmed from each CDR3.

v_gene	j_gene	CDR3aa
TRBV18	TRBJ2-2	ASSPQRQAGELF
TRBV5-1	TRBJ2-5	ASSSTPTSGGAGETQY
TRBV7-2	TRBJ1-1	ASRTGSTEAF
TRBV7-2	TRBJ2-2	ASRLAGGRELF
TRBV7-9	TRBJ1-1	ASSPDRVATEAF
TRBV7-2	TRBJ2-7	ASSLVAGGDYEQY
TRBV4-3	TRBJ2-1	ASSQDVRTRYNEQF
TRBV11-2	TRBJ2-1	ASSLAGGPLEQF
TRBV4-1	TRBJ2-1	ASSQEGAGGPSWF
TRBV2	TRBJ1-1	ASSTGFEKAF
TRBV5-1	TRBJ2-3	ASSPGQVTDTQY
TRBV6-1	TRBJ1-5	ASNPLGQTNQPQH
TRBV6-5	TRBJ1-3	ASFSGNTIY
TRBV19	TRBJ2-3	ASSKTAGTDTQY
TRBV4-1	TRBJ1-3	ASSQGAGPLNGNTIY